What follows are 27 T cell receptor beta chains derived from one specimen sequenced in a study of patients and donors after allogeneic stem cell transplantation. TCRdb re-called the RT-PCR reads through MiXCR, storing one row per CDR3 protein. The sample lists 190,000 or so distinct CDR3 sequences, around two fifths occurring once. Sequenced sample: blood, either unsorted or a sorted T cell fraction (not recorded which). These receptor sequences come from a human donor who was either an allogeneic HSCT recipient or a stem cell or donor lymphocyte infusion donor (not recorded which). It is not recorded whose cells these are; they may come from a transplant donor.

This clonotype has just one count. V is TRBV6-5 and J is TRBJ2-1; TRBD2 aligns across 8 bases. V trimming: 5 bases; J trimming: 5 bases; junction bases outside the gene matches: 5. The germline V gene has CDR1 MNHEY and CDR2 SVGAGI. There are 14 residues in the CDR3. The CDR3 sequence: CASSITSGNNEQFF. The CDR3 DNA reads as TGTGCCAGCAGTATAACTAGCGGAAACAATGAGCAGTTCTTC.

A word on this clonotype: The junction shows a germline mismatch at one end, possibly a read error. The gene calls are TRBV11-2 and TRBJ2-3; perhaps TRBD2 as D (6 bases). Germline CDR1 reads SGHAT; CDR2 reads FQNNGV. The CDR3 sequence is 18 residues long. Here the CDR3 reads CASTLEFPGLAYSDTQYF. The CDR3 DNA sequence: TGTGCCAGCACCTTAGAATTCCCAGGCCTAGCGTATTCAGATACGCAGTATTTT. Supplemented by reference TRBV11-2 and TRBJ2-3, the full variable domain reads EAGVAQSPRYKIIEKRQSVAFWCNPISGHATLYWYQQILGQGPKLLIQFQNNGVVDDSQLPKDRFSAERLKGVDSTLKIQPAKLEDSAVYLCASTLEFPGLAYSDTQYFGPGTRLTVL.

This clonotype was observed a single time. The CDR3 is CASSSPASSYNEQFF. CDR3 bases: TGTGCCAGCAGCTCCCCTGCGAGCTCCTACAATGAGCAGTTCTTC. This chain uses TRBV7-8 with TRBJ2-1; D not certain. This CDR3 region has 15 residues. Looked up from germline, CDR1 is SGHVS and CDR2 is FQNEAQ. The V end was cut by 4 bases, the J end by 0 bases, with 10 bases between.

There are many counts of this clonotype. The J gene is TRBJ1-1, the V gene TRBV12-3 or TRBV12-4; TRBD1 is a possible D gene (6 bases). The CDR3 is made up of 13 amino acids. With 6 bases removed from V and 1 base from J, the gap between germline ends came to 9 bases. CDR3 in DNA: TGTGCCAGCAGGCTACAGGGGAACACTGAAGCTTTCTTT. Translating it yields CASRLQGNTEAFF.

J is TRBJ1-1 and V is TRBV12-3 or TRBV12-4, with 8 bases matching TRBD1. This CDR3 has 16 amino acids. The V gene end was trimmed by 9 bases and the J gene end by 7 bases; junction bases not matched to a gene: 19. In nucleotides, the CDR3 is TGTGCCAGTAATACGGGGCAGGGGGCCCGGAGGGGTGAAGCTTTCTTT. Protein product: CASNTGQGARRGEAFF.

Here the CDR3 DNA reads TGTGCCAGCAGTACCCCGTTGGGGGAATATGAGCAGTTCTTC. Encoded protein: CASSTPLGEYEQFF. This rearrangement joins TRBV6-6 to TRBJ2-1; the D call may be TRBD1 or TRBD2 (5 bases each). Trimming took off 5 bases at V and 8 bases at J, with 16 bases between the two ends. Germline-derived CDR1 and CDR2 are MNHNY and SVGAGI (reference sequence). The CDR3 is made up of 14 amino acids.

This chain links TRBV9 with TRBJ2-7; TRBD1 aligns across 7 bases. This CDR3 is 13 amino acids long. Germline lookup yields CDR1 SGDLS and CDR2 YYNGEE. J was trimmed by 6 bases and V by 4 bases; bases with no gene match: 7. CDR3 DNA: TGTGCCAGCAGCCCCTGGGACAGATCCGAGCAGTACTTC. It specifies CASSPWDRSEQYF.

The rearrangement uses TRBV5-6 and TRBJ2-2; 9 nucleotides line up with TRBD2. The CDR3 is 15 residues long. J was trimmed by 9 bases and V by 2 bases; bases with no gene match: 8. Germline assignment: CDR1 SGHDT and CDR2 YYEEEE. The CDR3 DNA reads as TGTGCCAGCAGCTTTGTGACTAGCGGTGCCCGGGAGCTGTTTTTT. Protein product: CASSFVTSGARELFF.

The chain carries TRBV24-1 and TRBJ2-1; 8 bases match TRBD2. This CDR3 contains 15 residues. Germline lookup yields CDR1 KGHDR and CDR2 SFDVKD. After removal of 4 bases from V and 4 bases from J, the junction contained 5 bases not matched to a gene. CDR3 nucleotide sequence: TGTGCCACCAGTGAGGAAGCGGGGGTTTACAATGAGCAGTTCTTC. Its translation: CATSEEAGVYNEQFF.

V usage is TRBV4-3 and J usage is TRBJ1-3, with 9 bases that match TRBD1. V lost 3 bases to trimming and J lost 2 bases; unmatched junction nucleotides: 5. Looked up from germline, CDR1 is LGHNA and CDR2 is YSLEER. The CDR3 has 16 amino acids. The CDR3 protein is CASSQGTGSTGNTIYF. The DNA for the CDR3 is TGCGCCAGCAGCCAGGGGACAGGGTCGACTGGAAACACCATATATTTT.

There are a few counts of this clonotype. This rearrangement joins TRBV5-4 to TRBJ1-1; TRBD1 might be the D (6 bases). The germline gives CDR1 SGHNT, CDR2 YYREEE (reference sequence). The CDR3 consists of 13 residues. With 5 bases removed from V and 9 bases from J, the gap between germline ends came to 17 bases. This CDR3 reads CASSVVNREKAFF. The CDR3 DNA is TGTGCCAGCAGTGTGGTGAACAGGGAGAAAGCTTTCTTT.

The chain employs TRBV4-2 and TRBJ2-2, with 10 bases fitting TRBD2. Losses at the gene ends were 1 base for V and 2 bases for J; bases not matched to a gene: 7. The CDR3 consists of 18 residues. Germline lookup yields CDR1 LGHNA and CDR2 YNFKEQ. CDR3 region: CASSQATGTSVNTGELFF. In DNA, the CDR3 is TGTGCCAGCAGCCAAGCGACCGGGACTAGCGTTAACACCGGGGAGCTGTTTTTT.

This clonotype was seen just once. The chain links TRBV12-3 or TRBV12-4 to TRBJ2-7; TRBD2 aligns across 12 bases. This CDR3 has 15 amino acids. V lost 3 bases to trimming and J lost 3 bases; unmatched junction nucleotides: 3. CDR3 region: CASSFGTSGFYEQYF. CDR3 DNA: TGTGCCAGCAGTTTCGGGACTAGCGGGTTCTACGAGCAGTACTTC.

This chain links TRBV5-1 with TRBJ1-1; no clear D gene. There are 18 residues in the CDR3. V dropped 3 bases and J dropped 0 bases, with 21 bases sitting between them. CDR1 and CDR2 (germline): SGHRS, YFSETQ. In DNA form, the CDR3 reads TGCGCCAGCAGCTCGTTCCTTGAACGTGGGAAAATGAACACTGAAGCTTTCTTT. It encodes CASSSFLERGKMNTEAFF. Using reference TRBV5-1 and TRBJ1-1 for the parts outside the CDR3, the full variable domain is KAGVTQTPRYLIKTRGQQVTLSCSPISGHRSVSWYQQTPGQGLQFLFEYFSETQRNKGNFPGRFSGRQFSNSRSEMNVSTLELGDSALYLCASSSFLERGKMNTEAFFGQGTRLTVV.

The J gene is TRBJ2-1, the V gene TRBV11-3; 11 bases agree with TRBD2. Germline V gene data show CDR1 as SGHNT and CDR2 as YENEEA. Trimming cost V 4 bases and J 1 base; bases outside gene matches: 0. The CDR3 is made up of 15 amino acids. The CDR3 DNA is TGTGCCAGCAGCTCTAGCGGGGGGTCCTACAATGAGCAGTTCTTC. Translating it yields CASSSSGGSYNEQFF.

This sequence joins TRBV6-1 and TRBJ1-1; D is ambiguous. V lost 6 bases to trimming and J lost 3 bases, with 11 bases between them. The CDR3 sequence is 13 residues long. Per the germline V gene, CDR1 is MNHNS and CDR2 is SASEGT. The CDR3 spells CASSPYVDTEAFF. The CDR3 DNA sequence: TGTGCCAGCAGCCCGTACGTGGACACTGAAGCTTTCTTT.

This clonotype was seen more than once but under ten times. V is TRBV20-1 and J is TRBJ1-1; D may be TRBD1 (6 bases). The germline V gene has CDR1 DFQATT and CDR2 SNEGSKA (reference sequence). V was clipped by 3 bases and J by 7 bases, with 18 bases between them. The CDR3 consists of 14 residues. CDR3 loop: CSASGGREKFEAFF. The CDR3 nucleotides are TGCAGTGCTAGTGGGGGCCGTGAGAAATTTGAAGCTTTCTTT.

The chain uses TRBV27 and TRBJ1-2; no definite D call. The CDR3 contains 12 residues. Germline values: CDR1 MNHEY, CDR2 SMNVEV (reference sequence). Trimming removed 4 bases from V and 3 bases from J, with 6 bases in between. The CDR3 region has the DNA TGTGCCAGCAGTTCAAGGGACTATGGCTACACCTTC. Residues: CASSSRDYGYTF.

The CDR3 sequence: CASSPRDASNQPQHF. The CDR3 nucleotides read TGTGCCAGCTCCCCCCGGGACGCCAGCAATCAGCCCCAGCATTTT. The gene calls are TRBV18 and TRBJ1-5, with TRBD1 as a possible D gene (5 bases). This CDR3 has 15 residues. The germline CDR1 and CDR2 sequences are KGHSH and LQKENI. Trimming removed 6 bases from V and 1 base from J, with 13 bases in between.

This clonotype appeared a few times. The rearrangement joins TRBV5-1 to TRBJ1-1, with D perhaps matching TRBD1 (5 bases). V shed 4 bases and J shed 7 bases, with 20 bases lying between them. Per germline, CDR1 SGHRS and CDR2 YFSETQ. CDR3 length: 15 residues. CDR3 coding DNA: TGCGCCAGCAGCAGGGACGTGTCAGCGGGGGGTGAAGCTTTCTTT. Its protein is CASSRDVSAGGEAFF.

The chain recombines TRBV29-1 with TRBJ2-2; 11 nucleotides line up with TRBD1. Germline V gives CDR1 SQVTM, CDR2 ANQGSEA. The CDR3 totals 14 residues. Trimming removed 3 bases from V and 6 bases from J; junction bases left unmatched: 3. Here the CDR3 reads CSVEDRGRAGELFF. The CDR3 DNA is TGCAGCGTTGAGGACAGGGGGCGCGCCGGGGAGCTGTTTTTT.

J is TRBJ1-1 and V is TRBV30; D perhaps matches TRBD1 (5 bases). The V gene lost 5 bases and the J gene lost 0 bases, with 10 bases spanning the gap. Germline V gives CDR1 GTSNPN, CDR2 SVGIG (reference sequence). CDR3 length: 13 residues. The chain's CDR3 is CAWGDGLNTEAFF. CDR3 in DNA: TGTGCCTGGGGGGACGGGCTGAACACTGAAGCTTTCTTT.

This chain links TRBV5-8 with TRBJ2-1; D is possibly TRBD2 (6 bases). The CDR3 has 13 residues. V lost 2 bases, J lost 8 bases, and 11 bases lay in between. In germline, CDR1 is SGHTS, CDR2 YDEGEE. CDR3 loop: CASSFGGGDEQFF. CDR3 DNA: TGTGCCAGCAGCTTCGGGGGTGGGGATGAGCAGTTCTTC.

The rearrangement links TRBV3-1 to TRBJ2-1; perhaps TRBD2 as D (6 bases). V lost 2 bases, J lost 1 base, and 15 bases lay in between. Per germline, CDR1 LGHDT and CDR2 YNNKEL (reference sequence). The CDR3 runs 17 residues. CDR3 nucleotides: TGTGCCAGCAGCCAAAACTCAGAGCGGGTATCCTACAATGAGCAGTTCTTC. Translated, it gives CASSQNSERVSYNEQFF.

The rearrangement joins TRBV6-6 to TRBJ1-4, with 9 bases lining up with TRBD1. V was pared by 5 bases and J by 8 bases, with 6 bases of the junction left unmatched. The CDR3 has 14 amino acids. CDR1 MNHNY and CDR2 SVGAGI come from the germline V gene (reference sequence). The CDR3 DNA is TGTGCCAGCAGTCCTACAGGGGGCCAGGAAAAACTGTTTTTT. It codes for CASSPTGGQEKLFF.

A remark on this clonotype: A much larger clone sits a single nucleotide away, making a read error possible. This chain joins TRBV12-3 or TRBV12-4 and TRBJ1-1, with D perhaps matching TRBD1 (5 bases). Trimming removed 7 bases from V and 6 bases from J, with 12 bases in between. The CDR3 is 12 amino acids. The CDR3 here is CASTPLGAEAFF. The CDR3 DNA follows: TGTGCCAGCACTCCTCTAGGGGCTGAAGCTTTCTTT.

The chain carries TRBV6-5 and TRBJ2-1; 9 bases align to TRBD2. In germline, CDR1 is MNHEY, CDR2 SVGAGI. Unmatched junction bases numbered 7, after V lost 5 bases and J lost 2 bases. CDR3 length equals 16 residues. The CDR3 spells CASSRLTSGTYNEQFF. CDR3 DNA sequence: TGTGCCAGCAGTCGTCTGACTAGCGGCACCTACAATGAGCAGTTCTTC.